Below, one T cell receptor beta chain is given with its context. As yet, its antigen is unknown. The data belong to a study of Tregs in tolerant kidney transplant recipients. Study-wide results and caveats: Tregs expanded with activated donor B cells seemed most donor-specific.

Some clones are missing from TCRdb's copy, which holds only in-frame ones; the method was immunoSEQ multiplex PCR. The table lists tens of thousands of clones, 70% to 90% of them singletons, with approximately 0.4% in the top ten. The germline V and J ends were trimmed by 4 bases and 1 base, with 14 bases remaining between them. The CDR3 sequence is 15 residues long. The germline V gene has CDR1 SGHRS and CDR2 YFSETQ. The chain employs TRBV5-1 and TRBJ1-1; D is ambiguous. The TCR originated in a human donor who received a combined kidney and bone marrow transplant. Sequencing was performed on CD4+ T cells from blood, taken before the transplant. The CDR3 DNA follows: TGCGCCAGCAGCCCACTCGCCGGCGGGAACACTGAAGCTTTCTTT. It yields the protein CASSPLAGGNTEAFF.